This is a list of T cell receptor beta chains from one sample in a study of OX40 agonist ivuxolimab in advanced cancers. Profiling relied on immunoSEQ multiplex PCR, and the TCRdb table lists in-frame clones only, not all of them. The table includes about 150,000 clones, roughly 92% detected once. Material: CD4+ or CD8+ T cells sorted from blood, obtained in a trial of the OX40 agonist ivuxolimab. The source of these receptors is an adult with an advanced solid tumor such as melanoma, head and neck, liver or kidney cancer. Each CDR3 is given with its conserved first and last residue.

v_gene: TRBV5-4; CDR3aa: CASSRGGGTPNEKLFF
v_gene: TRBV4-3; CDR3aa: CASSQDQVPAPGDGYTF
v_gene: TRBV6-5; CDR3aa: CASSYGGNRGYTF
v_gene: TRBV9; CDR3aa: CASSVGQGRAKNIQYF
v_gene: TRBV5-1; CDR3aa: CASSLGSGNTEAFF
v_gene: TRBV5-1; CDR3aa: CASRYGTGLETQYF
v_gene: TRBV19; CDR3aa: CASSIAVGKGTQPQHF
v_gene: TRBV5-5; CDR3aa: CASSLEAQGPYEQYF
v_gene: TRBV27; CDR3aa: CATTDGYGYTF
v_gene: TRBV7-7; CDR3aa: CASSWGLPPADTQYF
v_gene: TRBV7-9; CDR3aa: CASSLITLAKNIQYF
v_gene: TRBV11-2; CDR3aa: CASSLGSGPSYEQYF
v_gene: TRBV9; CDR3aa: CASSVAGSRDTEAFF
v_gene: TRBV2; CDR3aa: CASSMRSPDGYTF
v_gene: TRBV19; CDR3aa: CASNRTPSGANVLTF
v_gene: TRBV29-1; CDR3aa: CSVVVWGRNEQFF
v_gene: TRBV18; CDR3aa: CASSPATGDGEQFF
v_gene: TRBV5-4; CDR3aa: CASSSGQGLSYEQYF
v_gene: TRBV6-1; CDR3aa: CASSERALTGYEQYF
v_gene: TRBV5-1; CDR3aa: CASTPRNNGDYDNTGELFF
v_gene: TRBV7-9; CDR3aa: CASNLQANTEAFF
v_gene: TRBV7-8; CDR3aa: CASTTYGTDQRSGQYF
v_gene: TRBV6-6; CDR3aa: CASSAPGQLNYEQYF
v_gene: TRBV5-4; CDR3aa: CASSLIGPTEKLFF
v_gene: TRBV21-1; CDR3aa: CASSKGNLVQLQETQYF
v_gene: TRBV2; CDR3aa: CASRREFGYTF
v_gene: TRBV7-6; CDR3aa: CASSRLGGVADTQYF
v_gene: TRBV5-4; CDR3aa: CASSLNSQGTGELFF
v_gene: TRBV7-3; CDR3aa: CASSSNRGTYNEQFF
v_gene: TRBV9; CDR3aa: CASSVRQQVNEQFF
v_gene: TRBV9; CDR3aa: CASSVIPRGAGDTQYF
v_gene: TRBV7-3; CDR3aa: CASSLSGGTSGRETQYF
v_gene: TRBV7-9; CDR3aa: CASTSLWATSGYTF
v_gene: TRBV11-1; CDR3aa: CASSRSGLAGGYEQYF
v_gene: TRBV2; CDR3aa: CASSPLRTGSSYEQYF
v_gene: TRBV9; CDR3aa: CASSVVTGIKNEQFF
v_gene: TRBV5-1; CDR3aa: CASSPDTDPSISYEQYF
v_gene: TRBV6-1; CDR3aa: CASSETGAEGYTF
v_gene: TRBV28; CDR3aa: CASSPPRTKLFNNYGYTF
v_gene: TRBV18; CDR3aa: CASSPRDRSLYTF
v_gene: TRBV5-1; CDR3aa: CASRGPGTDTQYF
v_gene: TRBV28; CDR3aa: CASSTGTRVIMNTEAFF
v_gene: TRBV5-1; CDR3aa: CASSLRTTTENSPLHF
v_gene: TRBV7-9; CDR3aa: CASSLGRAAETQYF
v_gene: TRBV10-3; CDR3aa: CAISESSGRFYEQYF
v_gene: TRBV5-6; CDR3aa: CASSDARQGGYGYTF
v_gene: TRBV7-9; CDR3aa: CASSWGQQETQYF
v_gene: TRBV27; CDR3aa: CASGTLPGGGLLEQYF
v_gene: TRBV28; CDR3aa: CASSLGLLGEKLFF
v_gene: TRBV18; CDR3aa: CASSPEGAGYGYTF